These 8 T cell receptor beta chains share one sample of origin, sequenced in a study of control samples from healthy donors and cancer patients. Produced via immunoSEQ multiplex PCR; TCRdb's table is partial and in-frame only. The sample has under 95,000 clones, roughly 92% seen once; the top ten hold around 0.9%. The sample taken for sequencing was blood. These receptors originate from a woman aged 30 to 39 in good health.

The DNA for the CDR3 is TGTGCCAGCAGTGATCAGGGTGATTCACCCCTCCACTTT. Amino acid sequence: CASSDQGDSPLHF. The V gene is TRBV25-1, the J gene TRBJ1-6, with D maybe TRBD1 (5 bases). The CDR3 is 13 residues long. The ends were cut back, 3 bases at V and 8 bases at J, with 8 bases in the middle. Per germline, CDR1 MGHDK and CDR2 SYGVNS.

There are a few counts of this clone. The chain combines TRBV7-9 with TRBJ2-6; unclear D gene. Germline CDR1 reads SEHNR; CDR2 reads FQNEAQ (reference sequence). The CDR3 has 18 amino acids. The V gene lost 5 bases and the J gene lost 0 bases, with 17 bases spanning the gap. The CDR3 sequence is CASSTSTDLSSGANVLTF. The CDR3 nucleotides are TGTGCCAGCAGCACCTCGACTGATCTATCCTCTGGGGCCAACGTCCTGACTTTC.

The genes are TRBV6-6 and TRBJ2-2; D remains ambiguous. The CDR3 length is 15 residues. Germline V gives CDR1 MNHNY, CDR2 SVGAGI (reference sequence). The V end was cut by 2 bases, the J end by 2 bases, with 9 bases between. For the CDR3, the DNA is TGTGCCAGCAGTTACAAAACGAAAAACACCGGGGAGCTGTTTTTT. It translates to CASSYKTKNTGELFF.

This CDR3 is CSVEEGTSSYEQYF. The CDR3 bases are TGCAGCGTTGAAGAAGGGACGAGCTCCTACGAGCAGTACTTC. The chain has TRBV29-1 and TRBJ2-7; D is perhaps TRBD1 or TRBD2 (5 bases each). The CDR3 runs to 14 residues. From germline, CDR1 is SQVTM and CDR2 ANQGSEA. V lost 0 bases, J lost 0 bases, and 9 bases lay in between.

The chain is built from TRBV10-3 and TRBJ2-5, with 8 bases aligning to TRBD2. Germline-derived CDR1 and CDR2 are ENHRY and SYGVKD. The CDR3 covers 14 residues. Trimming removed 4 bases from V and 4 bases from J; junction bases left unmatched: 5. The CDR3 is CAISVPGLGETQYF. The CDR3 DNA reads TGTGCCATCAGTGTCCCGGGACTAGGAGAGACCCAGTACTTC.

J is TRBJ2-1 and V is TRBV15; TRBD2 matches 7 bases. Germline V gives CDR1 LNHNV, CDR2 YYDKDF (reference sequence). Trimming at V came to 5 bases and at J to 7 bases, leaving 5 bases not matched to a gene. The CDR3 runs 13 residues. The CDR3 region is CATSGTMGNEQFF. The CDR3 nucleotides are TGTGCCACCAGCGGGACTATGGGGAATGAGCAGTTCTTC.

The J gene is TRBJ2-3, the V gene TRBV7-3, with TRBD1 matching 11 bases. Unmatched junction bases numbered 7, after V lost 6 bases and J lost 8 bases. CDR1 SGHTA and CDR2 FQGTGA come from the germline V gene. This CDR3 is built from 14 residues. CDR3 residues: CASSPTGTGGTQYF. In DNA, the CDR3 is TGTGCCAGCAGTCCCACGGGGACAGGGGGTACGCAGTATTTT.

V is TRBV28 and J is TRBJ1-5; TRBD1 matches 7 bases. CDR1 and CDR2 (germline): MDHEN, SYDVKM. The CDR3 covers 15 residues. Trimming took 3 bases from V and 7 from J; bases not matched to a gene: 9. For the CDR3, the DNA is TGTGCCAGCAGTTTGGCTGACAGGGTACACCAGCCCCAGCATTTT. Translated: CASSLADRVHQPQHF. The whole variable domain, filled in from reference TRBV28 and TRBJ1-5, reads DVKVTQSSRYLVKRTGEKVFLECVQDMDHENMFWYRQDPGLGLRLIYFSYDVKMKEKGDIPEGYSVSREKKERFSLILESASTNQTSMYLCASSLADRVHQPQHFGDGTRLSIL.